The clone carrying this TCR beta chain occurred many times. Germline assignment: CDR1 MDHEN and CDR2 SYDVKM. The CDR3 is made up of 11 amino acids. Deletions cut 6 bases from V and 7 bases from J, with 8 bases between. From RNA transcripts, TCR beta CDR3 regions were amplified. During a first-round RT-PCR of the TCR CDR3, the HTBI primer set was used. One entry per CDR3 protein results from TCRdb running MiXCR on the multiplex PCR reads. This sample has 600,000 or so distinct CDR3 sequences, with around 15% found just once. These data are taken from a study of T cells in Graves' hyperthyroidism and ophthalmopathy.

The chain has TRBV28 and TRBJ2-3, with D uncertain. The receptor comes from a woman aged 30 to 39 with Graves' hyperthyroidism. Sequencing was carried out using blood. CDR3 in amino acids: CASSPSNTQYF. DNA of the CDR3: TGTGCCAGCAGCCCCTCGAATACGCAGTATTTT. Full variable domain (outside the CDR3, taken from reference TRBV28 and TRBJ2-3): DVKVTQSSRYLVKRTGEKVFLECVQDMDHENMFWYRQDPGLGLRLIYFSYDVKMKEKGDIPEGYSVSREKKERFSLILESASTNQTSMYLCASSPSNTQYFGPGTRLTVL.